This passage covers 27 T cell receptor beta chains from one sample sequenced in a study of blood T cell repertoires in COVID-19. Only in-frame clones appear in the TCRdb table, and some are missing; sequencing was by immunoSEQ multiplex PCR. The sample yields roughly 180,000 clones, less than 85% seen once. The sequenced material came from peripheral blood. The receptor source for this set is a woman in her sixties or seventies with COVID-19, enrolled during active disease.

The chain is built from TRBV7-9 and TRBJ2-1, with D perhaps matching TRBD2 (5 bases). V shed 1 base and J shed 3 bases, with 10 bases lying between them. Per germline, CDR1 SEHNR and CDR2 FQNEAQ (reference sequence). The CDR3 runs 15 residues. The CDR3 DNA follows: TGTGCCAGCAGCTTAGGAACTAGTATCTACAATGAGCAGTTCTTC. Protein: CASSLGTSIYNEQFF.

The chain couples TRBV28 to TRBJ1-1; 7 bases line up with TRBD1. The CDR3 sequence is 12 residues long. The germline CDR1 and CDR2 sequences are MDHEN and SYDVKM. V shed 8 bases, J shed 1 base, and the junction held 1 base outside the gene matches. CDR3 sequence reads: CASGDRNTEAFF. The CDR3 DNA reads TGTGCCAGCGGGGACAGGAACACTGAAGCTTTCTTT.

The CDR3 DNA sequence: TGTGCCGTCAGCGGGGCGAGGAGCAATCAGCCCCAGCATTTT. It yields the protein CAVSGARSNQPQHF. The J gene is TRBJ1-5, the V gene TRBV19; a possible D gene is TRBD1 (5 bases). Trimming left V 11 bases short and J 1 base short, with 15 bases between. Germline-derived CDR1 and CDR2 are LNHDA and SQIVND (reference sequence). There are 14 residues in the CDR3.

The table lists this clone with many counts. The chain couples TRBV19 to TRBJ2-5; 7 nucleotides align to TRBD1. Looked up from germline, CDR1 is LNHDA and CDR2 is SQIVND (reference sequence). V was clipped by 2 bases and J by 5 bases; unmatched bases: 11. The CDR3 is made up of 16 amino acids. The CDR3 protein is CASSISGTVDSETQYF. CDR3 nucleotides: TGTGCCAGTAGTATATCCGGGACAGTCGATTCTGAGACCCAGTACTTC.

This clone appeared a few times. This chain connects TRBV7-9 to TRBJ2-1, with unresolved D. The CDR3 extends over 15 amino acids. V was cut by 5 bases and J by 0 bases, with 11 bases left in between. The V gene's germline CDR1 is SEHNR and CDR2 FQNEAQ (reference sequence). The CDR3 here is CASSGVPSSYNEQFF. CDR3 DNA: TGTGCCAGCAGCGGAGTTCCAAGCTCCTACAATGAGCAGTTCTTC.

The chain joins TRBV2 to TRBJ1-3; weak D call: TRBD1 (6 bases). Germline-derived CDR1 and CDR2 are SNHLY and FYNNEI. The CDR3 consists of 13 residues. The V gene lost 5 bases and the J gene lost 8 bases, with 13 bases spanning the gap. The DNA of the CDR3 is TGTGCCAGCAGTCCCATGACAGGCTACACCATATATTTT. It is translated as CASSPMTGYTIYF.

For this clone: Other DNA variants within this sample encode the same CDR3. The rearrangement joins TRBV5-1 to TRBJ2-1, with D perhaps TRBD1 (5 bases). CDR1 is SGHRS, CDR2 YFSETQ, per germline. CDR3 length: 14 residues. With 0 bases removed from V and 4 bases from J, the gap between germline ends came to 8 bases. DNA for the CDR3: TGCGCCAGCAGCTTGGGGGGCAGGTACAATGAGCAGTTCTTC. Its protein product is CASSLGGRYNEQFF.

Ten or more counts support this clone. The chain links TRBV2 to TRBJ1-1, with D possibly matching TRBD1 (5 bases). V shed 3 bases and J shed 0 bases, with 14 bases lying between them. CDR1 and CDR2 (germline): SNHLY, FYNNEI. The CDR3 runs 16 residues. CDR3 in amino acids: CASSDLGHILNTEAFF. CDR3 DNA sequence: TGTGCCAGCAGTGATCTTGGACACATCTTGAACACTGAAGCTTTCTTT.

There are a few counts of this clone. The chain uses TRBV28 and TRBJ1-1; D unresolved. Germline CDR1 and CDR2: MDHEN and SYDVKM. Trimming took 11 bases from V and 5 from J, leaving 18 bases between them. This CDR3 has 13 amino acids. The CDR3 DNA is TGTGCCTGTCCCCTGGGAGAGGTGACTGAAGCTTTCTTT. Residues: CACPLGEVTEAFF.

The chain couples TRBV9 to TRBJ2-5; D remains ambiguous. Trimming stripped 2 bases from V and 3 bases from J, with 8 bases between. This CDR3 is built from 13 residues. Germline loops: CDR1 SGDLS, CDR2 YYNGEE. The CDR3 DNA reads TGTGCCAGCAGCGTCAACACAAAAGAGACCCAGTACTTC. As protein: CASSVNTKETQYF. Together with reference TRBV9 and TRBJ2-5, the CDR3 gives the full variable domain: DSGVTQTPKHLITATGQRVTLRCSPRSGDLSVYWYQQSLDQGLQFLIQYYNGEERAKGNILERFSAQQFPDLHSELNLSSLELGDSALYFCASSVNTKETQYFGPGTRLLVL.

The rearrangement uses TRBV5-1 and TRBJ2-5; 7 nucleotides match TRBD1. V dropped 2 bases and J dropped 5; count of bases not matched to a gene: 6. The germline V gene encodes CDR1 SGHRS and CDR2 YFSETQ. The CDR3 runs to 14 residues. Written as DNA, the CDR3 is TGCGCCAGCAGCTTCGAGGGGGCCAGGGAGACCCAGTACTTC. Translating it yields CASSFEGARETQYF.

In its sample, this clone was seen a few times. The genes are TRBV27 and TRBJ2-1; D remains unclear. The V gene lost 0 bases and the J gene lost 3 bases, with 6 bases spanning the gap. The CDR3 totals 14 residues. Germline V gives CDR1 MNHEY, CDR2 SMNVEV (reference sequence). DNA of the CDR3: TGTGCCAGCAGTTTATCGAGGAACTACAATGAGCAGTTCTTC. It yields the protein CASSLSRNYNEQFF.

The chain's CDR3 is CASSPSGTGSGNTIYF. DNA of the CDR3: TGTGCCAGTAGTCCGTCCGGGACAGGTTCCGGAAACACCATATATTTT. The rearrangement uses TRBV19 and TRBJ1-3; 8 nucleotides match TRBD1. J lost 4 bases, V lost 5 bases, and 10 bases had no gene match. The CDR3 has 16 amino acids. Germline CDR1 LNHDA, CDR2 SQIVND (reference sequence).

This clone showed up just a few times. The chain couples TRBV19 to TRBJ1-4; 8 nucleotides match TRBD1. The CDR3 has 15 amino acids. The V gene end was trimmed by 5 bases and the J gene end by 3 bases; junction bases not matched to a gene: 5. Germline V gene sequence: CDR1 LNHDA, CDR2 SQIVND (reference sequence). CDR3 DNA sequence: TGTGCCAGTAGTTTTGACAGGGGCGCTAATGAAAAACTGTTTTTT. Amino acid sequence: CASSFDRGANEKLFF.

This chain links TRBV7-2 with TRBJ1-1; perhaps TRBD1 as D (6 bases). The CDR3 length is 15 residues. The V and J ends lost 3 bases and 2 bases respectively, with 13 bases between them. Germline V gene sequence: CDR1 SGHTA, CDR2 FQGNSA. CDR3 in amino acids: CASSFVLTGNTEAFF. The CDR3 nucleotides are TGTGCCAGCAGCTTCGTGCTGACAGGAAACACTGAAGCTTTCTTT.

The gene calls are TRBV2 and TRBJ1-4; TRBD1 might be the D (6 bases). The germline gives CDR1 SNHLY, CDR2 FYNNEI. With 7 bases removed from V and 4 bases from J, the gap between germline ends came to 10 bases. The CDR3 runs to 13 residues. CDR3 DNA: TGTGCCAGCACTGGGGGCTATAATGAAAAACTGTTTTTT. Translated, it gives CASTGGYNEKLFF.

CDR3 DNA sequence: TGTGCCACCACCCGGGGATACACAGATACGCAGTATTTT. It codes for CATTRGYTDTQYF. The rearrangement links TRBV19 to TRBJ2-3, with D possibly TRBD2 on 5 matching bases. CDR3 length: 13 amino acids. The ends were cut back, 10 bases at V and 2 bases at J, with 13 bases in the middle. Germline V gene lookup returns CDR1 LNHDA and CDR2 SQIVND (reference sequence).

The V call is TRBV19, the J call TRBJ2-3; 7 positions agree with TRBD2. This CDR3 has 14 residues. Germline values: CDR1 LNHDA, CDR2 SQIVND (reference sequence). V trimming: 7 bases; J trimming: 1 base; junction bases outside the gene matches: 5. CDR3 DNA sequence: TGTGCCAGTAATACGGCGGGGGGCACAGATACGCAGTATTTT. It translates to CASNTAGGTDTQYF.

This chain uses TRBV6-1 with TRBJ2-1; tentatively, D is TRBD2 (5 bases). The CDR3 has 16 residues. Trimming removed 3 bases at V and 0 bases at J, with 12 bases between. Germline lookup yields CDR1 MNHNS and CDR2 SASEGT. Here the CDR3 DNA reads TGTGCCAGCAGTGATGGGCGGGCGAGCTCCTACAATGAGCAGTTCTTC. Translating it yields CASSDGRASSYNEQFF.

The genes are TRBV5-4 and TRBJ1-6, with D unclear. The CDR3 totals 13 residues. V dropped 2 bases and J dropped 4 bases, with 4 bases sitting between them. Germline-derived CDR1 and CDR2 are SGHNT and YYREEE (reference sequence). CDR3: CASSFVYNSPLHF. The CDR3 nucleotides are TGTGCCAGCAGCTTCGTTTATAATTCACCCCTCCACTTT. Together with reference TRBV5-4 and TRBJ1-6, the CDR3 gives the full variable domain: ETGVTQSPTHLIKTRGQQVTLRCSSQSGHNTVSWYQQALGQGPQFIFQYYREEENGRGNFPPRFSGLQFPNYSSELNVNALELDDSALYLCASSFVYNSPLHFGNGTRLTVT.

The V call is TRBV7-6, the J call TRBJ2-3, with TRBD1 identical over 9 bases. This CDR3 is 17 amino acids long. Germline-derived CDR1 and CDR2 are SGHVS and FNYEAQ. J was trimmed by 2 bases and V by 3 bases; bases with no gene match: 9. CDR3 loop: CASSLRDREGTTDTQYF. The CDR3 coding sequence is TGTGCCAGCAGCTTGAGGGACAGGGAAGGGACCACAGATACGCAGTATTTT.

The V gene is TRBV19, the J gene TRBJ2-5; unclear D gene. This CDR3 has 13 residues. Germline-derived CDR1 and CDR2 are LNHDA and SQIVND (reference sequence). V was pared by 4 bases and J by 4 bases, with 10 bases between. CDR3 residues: CASSSPSGETQYF. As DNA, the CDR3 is TGTGCCAGTAGTAGCCCCTCAGGAGAGACCCAGTACTTC.

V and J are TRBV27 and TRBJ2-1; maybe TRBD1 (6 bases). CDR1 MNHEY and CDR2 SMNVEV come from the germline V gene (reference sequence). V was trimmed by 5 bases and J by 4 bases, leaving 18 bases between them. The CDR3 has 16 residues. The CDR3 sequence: CASSPRKDSLYNEQFF. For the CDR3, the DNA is TGTGCCAGCAGTCCCCGAAAGGACAGTTTATACAATGAGCAGTTCTTC.

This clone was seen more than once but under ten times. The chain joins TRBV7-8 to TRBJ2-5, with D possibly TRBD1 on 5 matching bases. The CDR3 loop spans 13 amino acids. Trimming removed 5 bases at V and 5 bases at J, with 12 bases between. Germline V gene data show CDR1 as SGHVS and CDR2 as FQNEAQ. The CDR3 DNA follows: TGTGCCAGCAGCGGCCTAAAGGGGGAGACCCAGTACTTC. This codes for CASSGLKGETQYF.

CDR3 region: CASSALGLADYEQYF. CDR3 coding DNA: TGTGCCAGCAGCGCCCTGGGACTAGCAGACTACGAGCAGTACTTC. The chain carries TRBV9 and TRBJ2-7; TRBD2 aligns across 9 bases. Germline V CDR1 and CDR2: SGDLS, YYNGEE. The CDR3 extends over 15 amino acids. The V segment lost 3 bases and the J segment 3 bases; nucleotides outside the gene matches: 7.

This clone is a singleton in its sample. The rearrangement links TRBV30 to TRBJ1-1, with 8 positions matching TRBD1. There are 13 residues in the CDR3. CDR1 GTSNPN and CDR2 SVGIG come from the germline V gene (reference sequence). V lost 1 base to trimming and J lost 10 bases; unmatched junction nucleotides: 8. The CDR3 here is CAWSASLQGGAFF. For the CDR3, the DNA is TGTGCCTGGAGTGCATCCTTACAGGGGGGAGCTTTCTTT. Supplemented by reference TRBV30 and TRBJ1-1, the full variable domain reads SQTIHQWPATLVQPVGSPLSLECTVEGTSNPNLYWYRQAAGRGLQLLFYSVGIGQISSEVPQNLSASRPQDRQFILSSKKLLLSDSGFYLCAWSASLQGGAFFGQGTRLTVV.

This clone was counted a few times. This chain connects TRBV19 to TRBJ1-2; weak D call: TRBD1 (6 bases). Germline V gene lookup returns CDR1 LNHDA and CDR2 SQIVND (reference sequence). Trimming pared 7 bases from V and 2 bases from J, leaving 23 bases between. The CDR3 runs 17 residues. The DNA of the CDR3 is TGTGCCAGTACCGTAGGGGTCACAGGGCCGCAAAACTATGGCTACACCTTC. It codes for CASTVGVTGPQNYGYTF.